The 20 T cell receptor beta chains reported below all come from one sample, sequenced in a study of radiotherapy plus CTLA-4 blockade in lung cancer. TCRdb keeps only in-frame clones here, not all; method: immunoSEQ multiplex PCR. The sample has 70,000 to 90,000 clones, 78% seen once; the top ten hold about 6.6%. Sequencing used peripheral blood, obtained from a patient treated with radiotherapy plus ipilimumab. Receptors were obtained from a human donor with non-small cell lung cancer who had a complete response to radiotherapy plus ipilimumab.

The chain employs TRBV5-1 and TRBJ2-2; TRBD2 is a possible D gene (6 bases). Between the trimmed V and J ends, which lost 4 bases and 7 bases, there was a span of 20 bases. CDR1 is SGHRS, CDR2 YFSETQ, per germline. The CDR3 covers 16 residues. The DNA of the CDR3 is TGCGCCAGCAGCAGGGCAGGCCCACGCGGGGACGGGGAGCTGTTTTTT. Protein product: CASSRAGPRGDGELFF.

The chain uses TRBV7-8 and TRBJ1-2; D is uncertain. The CDR3 contains 15 residues. The germline V and J ends were trimmed by 0 bases and 5 bases, with 13 bases remaining between them. Germline V gene lookup returns CDR1 SGHVS and CDR2 FQNEAQ. The CDR3 sequence: CASSLAQAAPYGYTF. CDR3 DNA: TGTGCCAGCAGCTTAGCGCAGGCGGCCCCATATGGCTACACCTTC.

The chain recombines TRBV11-2 with TRBJ1-2; D possibly corresponds to TRBD1 (6 bases). Trimming pared 5 bases from V and 4 bases from J, leaving 11 bases between. CDR1 is SGHAT, CDR2 FQNNGV, per germline. This CDR3 contains 13 residues. The CDR3, as DNA: TGTGCCAGCAGCCCCGGGGACATCTATGGCTACACCTTC. This gives the protein CASSPGDIYGYTF.

This clone occurred once. The chain uses TRBV11-3 and TRBJ2-5; D not resolved. The germline gives CDR1 SGHNT, CDR2 YENEEA. Trimming took 2 bases from V and 3 from J, leaving 10 bases between them. The CDR3 length is 14 residues. The CDR3 nucleotides are TGTGCCAGCAGCTTAAAACAACTCGAAGAGACCCAGTACTTC. The encoded protein is CASSLKQLEETQYF.

The chain recombines TRBV6-6 with TRBJ1-2; 8 bases fit TRBD1. V shed 2 bases and J 7 bases; nucleotides not matched to a gene: 3. CDR3 length: 13 amino acids. Germline CDR1 MNHNY, CDR2 SVGAGI (reference sequence). The CDR3 nucleotides read TGTGCCAGCAGTTACGGACAGGGCGGTGGCTACACCTTC. As protein: CASSYGQGGGYTF.

V gene TRBV28 combines with J gene TRBJ1-4, with D perhaps TRBD1 (6 bases). Germline values: CDR1 MDHEN, CDR2 SYDVKM. The CDR3 runs to 14 residues. Trimming took 6 bases from V and 8 from J, leaving 16 bases between them. CDR3: CASSPPRGWEKLFF. CDR3 coding DNA: TGTGCCAGCAGCCCGCCAAGGGGGTGGGAAAAACTGTTTTTT.

The chain couples TRBV30 to TRBJ1-1; D may be TRBD1 (5 bases). CDR1 is GTSNPN and CDR2 is SVGIG in the germline V gene (reference sequence). V lost 2 bases and J lost 11, with 21 bases in between. The CDR3 runs to 14 residues. The CDR3 sequence: CAWSFPRDGRKAFF. CDR3 nucleotide sequence: TGTGCCTGGAGTTTCCCGCGGGACGGACGGAAGGCTTTCTTT.

This chain links TRBV15 with TRBJ2-1; TRBD2 aligns across 13 bases. The V segment lost 0 bases and the J segment 0 bases; nucleotides outside the gene matches: 8. CDR1 is LNHNV and CDR2 is YYDKDF in the germline V gene (reference sequence). CDR3 length equals 20 residues. CDR3 amino acids: CATSRDPRTSGRSSYNEQFF. DNA of the CDR3: TGTGCCACCAGCAGAGATCCGCGGACTAGCGGGAGAAGCTCCTACAATGAGCAGTTCTTC.

The chain recombines TRBV2 with TRBJ1-5; no clear D. This CDR3 is built from 14 residues. The V gene's germline CDR1 is SNHLY and CDR2 FYNNEI. The V gene lost 2 bases and the J gene lost 0 bases, with 5 bases spanning the gap. Written as DNA, the CDR3 is TGTGCCAGCAGTGAACAGCTTAGCAATCAGCCCCAGCATTTT. It encodes CASSEQLSNQPQHF.

Note on this clone: Relative to the germline gene, one junction end is altered; a read error may explain this. This chain links TRBV5-1 with TRBJ1-2; 9 bases align to TRBD1. CDR3 length equals 14 residues. The germline gives CDR1 SGHRS, CDR2 YFSETQ. The CDR3 DNA reads TGCGCCAGCAGCGGTGGACAGGGGAGGTATGACTACACCTTC. This gives the protein CASSGGQGRYDYTF.

The chain links TRBV12-2 to TRBJ2-1; the table's D call of TRBD2 was not tested on the DNA. TRBV12-2 is a listed pseudogene. This CDR3 has 12 amino acids. CDR3 nucleotide sequence: TGTGCAAGGGAGTGGGATTCGGGGGAGCAGTTCTTC. Residues: CAREWDSGEQFF.

The chain employs TRBV28 and TRBJ1-2, with TRBD1 identical over 9 bases. Germline CDR1 MDHEN, CDR2 SYDVKM. Germline trimming cut 5 bases from V and 4 bases from J; bases unmatched to any gene: 5. This CDR3 has 14 residues. As DNA, the CDR3 is TGTGCCAGCAGTCAACAGGGGGCCGGCTATGGCTACACCTTC. Translated: CASSQQGAGYGYTF.

The CDR3 DNA sequence: TGTGCCAGCAGCTTAAAGTGGGGGGCCGGGGAGCTGTTTTTT. Protein product: CASSLKWGAGELFF. J is TRBJ2-2 and V is TRBV11-3, with D perhaps TRBD2 (6 bases). Trimming removed 2 bases at V and 6 bases at J, with 10 bases between. CDR1 is SGHNT and CDR2 is YENEEA in the germline V gene. This CDR3 has 14 amino acids.

The chain uses TRBV28 and TRBJ1-5, with 11 bases identical to TRBD1. Looked up from germline, CDR1 is MDHEN and CDR2 is SYDVKM. The CDR3 loop spans 15 amino acids. The V gene end was trimmed by 4 bases and the J gene end by 8 bases; junction bases not matched to a gene: 7. The CDR3 loop is CASSSGDRGLKPQHF. Written as DNA, the CDR3 is TGTGCCAGCAGTTCTGGGGACAGGGGGTTGAAGCCCCAGCATTTT.

The chain is built from TRBV2 and TRBJ2-5, with TRBD2 identical over 13 bases. Germline CDR1 and CDR2: SNHLY and FYNNEI. The ends lost 5 bases at V and 3 bases at J; junction bases unmatched: 6. This CDR3 has 16 residues. The CDR3 DNA follows: TGTGCCAGCAGTAGGACTAGCGGGGGATTGAAAGAGACCCAGTACTTC. Its protein product is CASSRTSGGLKETQYF.

The rearrangement joins TRBV6-5 to TRBJ1-1; D is undetermined. The CDR3 spans 14 residues. Germline lookup yields CDR1 MNHEY and CDR2 SVGAGI. Trimming removed 3 bases at V and 8 bases at J, with 16 bases between. CDR3 in amino acids: CASSYSIPTLEAFF. The CDR3 DNA follows: TGTGCCAGCAGTTATAGTATTCCGACCCTCGAAGCTTTCTTT.

DNA for the CDR3: TGTGCCTGGAGTGGACAGGGGATCCGTTCAATCGGGGAGCTGTTTTTT. Encoded protein: CAWSGQGIRSIGELFF. The rearrangement joins TRBV30 to TRBJ2-2; 8 nucleotides agree with TRBD1. Germline V gives CDR1 GTSNPN, CDR2 SVGIG (reference sequence). The CDR3 has 16 residues. Germline trimming cut 1 base from V and 7 bases from J; bases unmatched to any gene: 11. Complete variable domain (other parts from reference TRBV30 and TRBJ2-2): SQTIHQWPATLVQPVGSPLSLECTVEGTSNPNLYWYRQAAGRGLQLLFYSVGIGQISSEVPQNLSASRPQDRQFILSSKKLLLSDSGFYLCAWSGQGIRSIGELFFGEGSRLTVL.

The chain uses TRBV11-2 and TRBJ1-1; D possibly corresponds to TRBD1 (5 bases). From germline, CDR1 is SGHAT and CDR2 FQNNGV. The CDR3 runs 16 residues. Trimming took 7 bases from V and 1 from J, leaving 19 bases between them. CDR3 in amino acids: CASTTLRGRRNTEAFF. Here the CDR3 DNA reads TGTGCCAGCACCACCCTGCGGGGACGCCGGAACACTGAAGCTTTCTTT.

This clone was picked up a small number of times. The chain has TRBV28 and TRBJ1-2; D perhaps matches TRBD1 (5 bases). CDR1 is MDHEN and CDR2 is SYDVKM in the germline V gene. The length of the CDR3 is 14 residues. Between the trimmed V and J ends, which lost 6 bases and 4 bases, there was a span of 15 bases. CDR3 protein: CASSPLTGGYGYTF. The CDR3 bases are TGTGCCAGCAGCCCCCTGACCGGGGGCTATGGCTACACCTTC.

There are a few counts of this clone. V gene TRBV19 combines with J gene TRBJ1-5; TRBD1 agrees at 7 bases. Germline V CDR1 and CDR2: LNHDA, SQIVND (reference sequence). The CDR3 loop spans 15 amino acids. The V segment lost 6 bases and the J segment 0 bases; nucleotides outside the gene matches: 5. The CDR3 spells CASRGQGGSNQPQHF. CDR3 in DNA: TGTGCCAGTAGGGGCCAGGGGGGTAGCAATCAGCCCCAGCATTTT. Supplemented by reference TRBV19 and TRBJ1-5, the full variable domain reads DGGITQSPKYLFRKEGQNVTLSCEQNLNHDAMYWYRQDPGQGLRLIYYSQIVNDFQKGDIAEGYSVSREKKESFPLTVTSAQKNPTAFYLCASRGQGGSNQPQHFGDGTRLSIL.